The 15 T cell receptor beta chains in this list originate from one sample, sequenced in a study of identifying expanded T cells in peripheral blood. Assay: immunoSEQ multiplex PCR; the TCRdb copy retains only in-frame clones and omits some. Of approximately 59,000 clones detected, more than 70% appear once; the ten largest clones hold 3% to 4%. Sample: blood. The receptors originated from a person aged 18 to 75 in good health.

In its sample, this clone was seen once. V and J are TRBV29-1 and TRBJ1-4; 10 nucleotides match TRBD1. The CDR3 is 12 residues long. Germline V gives CDR1 SQVTM, CDR2 ANQGSEA. The CDR3 reads CCAGTGDEKLFF. The CDR3 bases are TGCTGCGCCGGGACAGGGGATGAAAAACTGTTTTTT.

The V and J genes are TRBV2 and TRBJ1-1; D might be TRBD1 (5 bases). Germline CDR1 is SNHLY and CDR2 is FYNNEI. The CDR3 totals 13 residues. The V end lost 7 bases, the J end lost 0 bases, and 9 bases lay between the germline ends. CDR3 protein: CASKARVNTEAFF. CDR3 sequence (DNA): TGTGCCAGCAAGGCCAGGGTGAACACTGAAGCTTTCTTT.

Details on this clone: Other DNA sequences in this sample translate to the same CDR3. The chain employs TRBV9 and TRBJ2-2, with D hard to call. The germline V and J ends were trimmed by 0 bases and 5 bases, with 2 bases remaining between them. CDR3 length: 12 amino acids. Germline CDR1 and CDR2: SGDLS and YYNGEE. DNA of the CDR3: TGTGCCAGCAGCGTAGTGACCGGGGAGCTGTTTTTT. Residues: CASSVVTGELFF.

The rearrangement links TRBV4-1 to TRBJ2-4, with a possible D match to TRBD2 (5 bases). V lost 0 bases, J lost 8 bases, and 14 bases lay in between. CDR3 length: 15 amino acids. The germline CDR1 and CDR2 sequences are MGHRA and YSYEKL. CDR3 sequence (DNA): TGCGCCAGCAGCCAAGACCCCGCAGCCGGGGACATTCAGTACTTC. It encodes CASSQDPAAGDIQYF.

As to this clone: The CDR3 ends on some other residue instead of the conserved phenylalanine or tryptophan, so this is likely a read error. The DNA is left out, because the CDR3 cannot be placed on it with certainty; the CDR3 is given as TCRdb lists it. The chain carries TRBV4-1 and TRBJ1-1; the table's D call TRBD1 went unverified against the DNA. CDR1 and CDR2 from the germline V gene are MGHRA and YSYEKL. The CDR3 extends over 13 residues, inclusive of both ends. CDR3 sequence: CASSHEPGQGSHI.

V usage is TRBV2 and J usage is TRBJ1-5; D unresolved. Germline assignment: CDR1 SNHLY and CDR2 FYNNEI. The length of the CDR3 is 14 residues. The germline V and J ends were trimmed by 7 bases and 6 bases, with 16 bases remaining between them. This CDR3 reads CASNGRAARQPQHF. Here the CDR3 DNA reads TGTGCCAGCAACGGTAGGGCCGCACGTCAGCCCCAGCATTTT.

This clone was seen a handful of times. J is TRBJ1-5 and V is TRBV10-3, with D perhaps matching TRBD1 (5 bases). Trimming removed 1 base from V and 5 bases from J, with 6 bases in between. CDR3 length: 13 amino acids. Germline V CDR1 and CDR2: ENHRY, SYGVKD. This CDR3 is CAISELTDQPQHF. In nucleotides, the CDR3 is TGTGCCATCAGTGAGTTGACAGATCAGCCCCAGCATTTT.

The V gene is TRBV30, the J gene TRBJ2-7; tentative D call: TRBD2 (6 bases). Trimming took off 2 bases at V and 13 bases at J, with 15 bases between the two ends. This CDR3 comprises 11 residues. The germline gives CDR1 GTSNPN, CDR2 SVGIG (reference sequence). The CDR3 sequence: CAWSFGGQKYF. As DNA, the CDR3 is TGTGCCTGGAGTTTCGGAGGGCAGAAATACTTC.

The CDR3 sequence: CASSYHPDSYEQYF. DNA for the CDR3: TGTGCCAGCAGCTACCATCCGGACTCCTACGAGCAGTACTTC. V usage is TRBV9 and J usage is TRBJ2-7; D unresolved. The length of the CDR3 is 14 residues. Germline CDR1 is SGDLS and CDR2 is YYNGEE. The V end lost 4 bases, the J end lost 0 bases, and 11 bases lay between the germline ends.

The V gene is TRBV9, the J gene TRBJ1-2; the D gene is possibly TRBD1 (6 bases). Trimming stripped 3 bases from V and 3 bases from J, with 15 bases between. Germline CDR1 SGDLS, CDR2 YYNGEE. The CDR3 is made up of 15 amino acids. The CDR3 DNA reads as TGTGCCAGCAGCGCACTCTTTGAGGGGGACTATGGCTACACCTTC. Translated: CASSALFEGDYGYTF. Full variable domain (missing parts from reference TRBV9 and TRBJ1-2): DSGVTQTPKHLITATGQRVTLRCSPRSGDLSVYWYQQSLDQGLQFLIQYYNGEERAKGNILERFSAQQFPDLHSELNLSSLELGDSALYFCASSALFEGDYGYTFGSGTRLTVV.

This sequence joins TRBV2 and TRBJ2-3; D is possibly TRBD2 (5 bases). From germline, CDR1 is SNHLY and CDR2 FYNNEI. The CDR3 loop spans 17 amino acids. Trimming stripped 2 bases from V and 2 bases from J, with 17 bases between. The CDR3 nucleotides read TGTGCCAGCAGTGAACTCCCCGGGATACTACCCACAGATACGCAGTATTTT. It translates to CASSELPGILPTDTQYF.

A remark on this clone: Distinct nucleotide sequences in the sample also encode this CDR3. The chain carries TRBV9 and TRBJ2-5; D gene unclear. The CDR3 is 13 amino acids. Trimming pared 0 bases from V and 1 base from J, leaving 4 bases between. Germline lookup yields CDR1 SGDLS and CDR2 YYNGEE. CDR3 bases: TGTGCCAGCAGCGTAGGACTCCAAGAGACCCAGTACTTC. Its translation: CASSVGLQETQYF. Full variable domain (rest looked up from reference TRBV9 and TRBJ2-5): DSGVTQTPKHLITATGQRVTLRCSPRSGDLSVYWYQQSLDQGLQFLIQYYNGEERAKGNILERFSAQQFPDLHSELNLSSLELGDSALYFCASSVGLQETQYFGPGTRLLVL.

Comments on this clone: The junction does not match germline at one end; this may be a read error. The rearrangement joins TRBV15 to TRBJ1-2; no definite D call. Germline assignment: CDR1 LNHNV and CDR2 YYDKDF (reference sequence). The CDR3 runs 12 residues. CDR3 sequence (DNA): TGTGCCACCAGCGGAGAGAACTATGGCTACACCTTC. It encodes CATSGENYGYTF. The full variable domain, its missing parts supplied by reference TRBV15 and TRBJ1-2, is DAMVIQNPRYQVTQFGKPVTLSCSQTLNHNVMYWYQQKSSQAPKLLFHYYDKDFNNEADTPDNFQSRRPNTSFCFLDIRSPGLGDTAMYLCATSGENYGYTFGSGTRLTVV.

The V gene is TRBV2, the J gene TRBJ1-2; D might be TRBD1 (5 bases). With 4 bases removed from V and 6 bases from J, the gap between germline ends came to 12 bases. CDR3 length: 13 residues. Germline CDR1 is SNHLY and CDR2 is FYNNEI. The CDR3 DNA reads as TGTGCCAGCAGTGGTGGAGAGGGGAATGGCTACACCTTC. It codes for CASSGGEGNGYTF.

The rearrangement links TRBV19 to TRBJ1-4; D perhaps matches TRBD1 (6 bases). The germline gives CDR1 LNHDA, CDR2 SQIVND (reference sequence). V shed 3 bases and J shed 0 bases, with 8 bases lying between them. CDR3 length: 15 residues. The CDR3 nucleotides read TGTGCCAGTAGTATGGGGGCTGCAACTAATGAAAAACTGTTTTTT. It is translated as CASSMGAATNEKLFF. Based on the CDR3 plus reference TRBV19 and TRBJ1-4, the full variable domain is DGGITQSPKYLFRKEGQNVTLSCEQNLNHDAMYWYRQDPGQGLRLIYYSQIVNDFQKGDIAEGYSVSREKKESFPLTVTSAQKNPTAFYLCASSMGAATNEKLFFGSGTQLSVL.